This T cell receptor (beta chain) came from a study of T cell repertoires in cytomegalovirus infection. Overall study context: Recently identified HLA-C-restricted CMV epitopes were used, and well-studied HLA-B-restricted CMV epitopes were used as well. Indications of both CMV infection and matching HLA type were provided by public TCR beta signatures.

TCRdb processed the reads anew with MiXCR; each CDR3 protein has one entry. The data show 750,000 to 950,000 distinct CDR3 sequences, roughly 29% seen once. This clonotype came up many times. Antigen: not known. V was trimmed by 8 bases and J by 0 bases, leaving 14 bases between them. Per germline, CDR1 SGHVS and CDR2 FNYEAQ. The CDR3 is 14 residues long. Study results and caveats: Cumulated frequencies of public TCR beta families served to identify carriers of CMV plus the relevant HLA.

The material sequenced was cultured CD8+ T cells from PBMCs, taken from culture after CMV antigen stimulation. This clonotype originated in a human donor in good health (CMV status not recorded). Some clones in this sample may be carry-over from other donors' samples. The rearrangement uses TRBV7-6 and TRBJ2-7; D gene uncertain. The CDR3 loop is CASRRSMGSYEQYF. In DNA form, the CDR3 reads TGTGCCAGCCGACGATCCATGGGCTCCTACGAGCAGTACTTC.